The 16 T cell receptor beta chains below all came from one sample that was sequenced in a study of technical replicates of blood from a handful of donors. Repertoires were generated with immunoSEQ multiplex PCR, while TCRdb's copy carries only in-frame clones and drops some. Of 65,000 to 95,000 clones in the sample, nearly 98% are singletons; the top ten hold 0.12% to 0.15%. The source material was T cells isolated from PBMCs. These TCRs come from a human donor in good health.

This chain joins TRBV19 and TRBJ2-7; 13 positions agree with TRBD2. Per germline, CDR1 LNHDA and CDR2 SQIVND (reference sequence). Trimming cost V 5 bases and J 6 bases; bases outside gene matches: 7. The CDR3 sequence is 15 residues long. Here the CDR3 DNA reads TGTGCCAGTAGTCCTCGACTAGCGGGAGGCTCCGAGCAGTACTTC. This gives the protein CASSPRLAGGSEQYF.

The chain employs TRBV6-5 and TRBJ2-1; no firm D call. The CDR3 sequence is 13 residues long. Trimming stripped 4 bases from V and 3 bases from J, with 7 bases between. Germline V lookup: CDR1 MNHEY, CDR2 SVGAGI. CDR3 sequence: CASSSDFYNEQFF. In DNA form, the CDR3 reads TGTGCCAGCAGTTCCGACTTCTACAATGAGCAGTTCTTC.

The rearrangement uses TRBV10-1 and TRBJ2-2; D may be TRBD1 (6 bases). The V gene lost 6 bases and the J gene lost 4 bases, with 9 bases spanning the gap. This CDR3 contains 13 residues. CDR1 is WNHNN and CDR2 is SYGVQD in the germline V gene (reference sequence). The CDR3 loop reads CASRSDSTGELFF. CDR3 nucleotide sequence: TGCGCCAGCAGATCGGACAGCACCGGGGAGCTGTTTTTT.

This rearrangement joins TRBV12-5 to TRBJ1-1, with a possible D match to TRBD1 (6 bases). CDR3 length: 15 residues. Germline V CDR1 and CDR2: LGHNT, FRNRAP. V was clipped by 0 bases and J by 2 bases, with 10 bases between them. The CDR3 DNA reads as TGTGCTAGTGGTTTGGTACTTGGGGGCAACACTGAAGCTTTCTTT. Translating gives CASGLVLGGNTEAFF. The full variable domain, with the rest looked up from reference TRBV12-5 and TRBJ1-1, is DARVTQTPRHKVTEMGQEVTMRCQPILGHNTVFWYRQTMMQGLELLAYFRNRAPLDDSGMPKDRFSAEMPDATLATLKIQPSEPRDSAVYFCASGLVLGGNTEAFFGQGTRLTVV.

Notes on this clone: One end of the junction varies from germline; a read error may be responsible. V usage is TRBV7-7 and J usage is TRBJ1-2, with no clear D. CDR1 and CDR2 (germline): SSHAT, FNYEAQ (reference sequence). This CDR3 spans 11 amino acids. CDR3 residues: CASSHGYGYTF. CDR3 DNA: TGTGCTAGCAGCCACGGCTATGGCTACACCTTC.

The chain joins TRBV19 to TRBJ1-2, with 11 bases that match TRBD1. The germline V gene encodes CDR1 LNHDA and CDR2 SQIVND (reference sequence). The CDR3 is 13 residues long. Unmatched junction bases numbered 10, after V lost 5 bases and J lost 14 bases. CDR3 in amino acids: CASSSQGQGAYTF. The CDR3 DNA reads TGTGCCAGTAGTTCCCAAGGACAGGGGGCATATACCTTC.

The chain couples TRBV5-1 to TRBJ2-3; tentatively, D is TRBD1 (5 bases). The CDR3 is 12 residues long. Looked up from germline, CDR1 is SGHRS and CDR2 is YFSETQ. The V end was cut by 7 bases, the J end by 3 bases, with 9 bases between. The CDR3 sequence is CASGRDTDTQYF. The CDR3 DNA reads TGCGCCAGCGGCAGGGATACAGATACGCAGTATTTT.

This clone was seen only once. The genes are TRBV5-1 and TRBJ2-2; D call uncertain. Germline CDR1 reads SGHRS; CDR2 reads YFSETQ. The length of the CDR3 is 16 residues. V was clipped by 0 bases and J by 0 bases, with 9 bases between them. CDR3 residues: CASSLAQSANTGELFF. The CDR3 DNA reads as TGCGCCAGCAGCTTGGCCCAGAGCGCGAACACCGGGGAGCTGTTTTTT.

V and J are TRBV5-4 and TRBJ1-2; D remains unclear. Deletions cut 4 bases from V and 2 bases from J, with 12 bases between. CDR1 and CDR2 from the germline V gene are SGHNT and YYREEE (reference sequence). The CDR3 runs to 14 residues. CDR3 coding DNA: TGTGCCAGCAGCCAAAGTGCAGGAAACTATGGCTACACCTTC. Translated, it gives CASSQSAGNYGYTF.

This chain joins TRBV7-9 and TRBJ2-1; TRBD2 matches at 7 bases. The germline CDR1 and CDR2 sequences are SEHNR and FQNEAQ (reference sequence). CDR3 length: 17 residues. V lost 5 bases and J lost 2; bases outside the gene matches: 12. CDR3 DNA: TGTGCCAGCAGCCCGCTGGTGGGAGGGCCGACCTACAATGAGCAGTTCTTC. Residues: CASSPLVGGPTYNEQFF. The full variable domain, in which reference TRBV7-9 and TRBJ2-1 provide the parts outside the CDR3, is DTGVSQNPRHKITKRGQNVTFRCDPISEHNRLYWYRQTLGQGPEFLTYFQNEAQLEKSRLLSDRFSAERPKGSFSTLEIQRTEQGDSAMYLCASSPLVGGPTYNEQFFGPGTRLTVL.

The DNA of the CDR3 is TGTGCCACCGCATTAGCGGGAGGGCTGGGCAATGAGCAGTTCTTC. Amino acid sequence: CATALAGGLGNEQFF. The V call is TRBV2, the J call TRBJ2-1, with 11 bases aligning to TRBD2. CDR3 length: 15 amino acids. Germline V gene sequence: CDR1 SNHLY, CDR2 FYNNEI. The trim removed 10 bases at V and 6 bases at J, leaving 11 bases unmatched. Combining the CDR3 with reference TRBV2 and TRBJ2-1 gives the whole variable domain EPEVTQTPSHQVTQMGQEVILRCVPISNHLYFYWYRQILGQKVEFLVSFYNNEISEKSEIFDDQFSVERPDGSNFTLKIRSTKLEDSAMYFCATALAGGLGNEQFFGPGTRLTVL.

The rearrangement uses TRBV4-1 and TRBJ1-5; D unresolved. CDR1 and CDR2 from the germline V gene are MGHRA and YSYEKL. The V gene lost 5 bases and the J gene lost 3 bases, with 17 bases spanning the gap. CDR3 length: 16 amino acids. The CDR3 loop is CASSAREGLANQPQHF. CDR3 DNA: TGCGCCAGCAGCGCTAGAGAAGGCCTTGCCAATCAGCCCCAGCATTTT.

The chain has TRBV7-9 and TRBJ2-1; tentative D call: TRBD1 (6 bases). CDR1 is SEHNR, CDR2 FQNEAQ, per germline (reference sequence). Trimming removed 2 bases from V and 5 bases from J, with 13 bases in between. The length of the CDR3 is 15 residues. CDR3 sequence reads: CASSLPRGRHNEQFF. CDR3 DNA sequence: TGTGCCAGCAGCTTACCCAGGGGAAGGCACAATGAGCAGTTCTTC.

This sequence joins TRBV19 and TRBJ1-1; D not resolved. The germline V gene has CDR1 LNHDA and CDR2 SQIVND (reference sequence). The CDR3 has 12 residues. The V and J ends lost 6 bases and 1 base respectively, with 6 bases between them. In nucleotides, the CDR3 is TGTGCCAGTAGGGAGGGGAACACTGAAGCTTTCTTT. As protein: CASREGNTEAFF.

The chain employs TRBV27 and TRBJ1-2; perhaps TRBD1 as D (5 bases). V dropped 0 bases and J dropped 4 bases, with 12 bases sitting between them. The CDR3 spans 15 residues. Germline V gene sequence: CDR1 MNHEY, CDR2 SMNVEV (reference sequence). Here the CDR3 reads CASSLSGRDVYGYTF. The CDR3 DNA sequence: TGTGCCAGCAGTTTATCTGGCAGGGATGTCTATGGCTACACCTTC.

This chain links TRBV6-1 with TRBJ1-5, with TRBD1 matching 8 bases. The germline gives CDR1 MNHNS, CDR2 SASEGT. The J segment lost 2 bases and the V segment lost 4 bases, leaving 10 bases of the junction unmatched. The CDR3 totals 17 residues. CDR3 sequence: CASSGLGQAGGNQPQHF. As DNA, the CDR3 is TGTGCCAGCAGTGGGTTGGGACAGGCAGGGGGCAATCAGCCCCAGCATTTT.